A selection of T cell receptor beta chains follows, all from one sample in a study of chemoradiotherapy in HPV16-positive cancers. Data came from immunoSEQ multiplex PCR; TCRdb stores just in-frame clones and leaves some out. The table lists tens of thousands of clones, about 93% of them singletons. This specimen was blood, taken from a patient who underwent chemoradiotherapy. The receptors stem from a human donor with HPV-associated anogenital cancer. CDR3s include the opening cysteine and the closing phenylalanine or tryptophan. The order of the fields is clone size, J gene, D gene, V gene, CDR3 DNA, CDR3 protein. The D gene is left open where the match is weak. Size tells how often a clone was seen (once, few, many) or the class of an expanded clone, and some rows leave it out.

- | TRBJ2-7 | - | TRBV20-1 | TGCAGTGCTGGTACCTACGAGCAGTACTTC | CSAGTYEQYF
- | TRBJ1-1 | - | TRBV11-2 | TGTGCCAGCAGCGGGTACCTTATGAACACTGAAGCTTTCTTT | CASSGYLMNTEAFF
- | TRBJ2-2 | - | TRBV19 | TGTGCCAGTAGTATGGGCCAAGGGGCCGGAGCCGGGGAGCTGTTTTTT | CASSMGQGAGAGELFF
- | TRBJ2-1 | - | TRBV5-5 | TGTGCCAGCAGCGAAGGACCCCTTGGTGAGCAGTTCTTC | CASSEGPLGEQFF
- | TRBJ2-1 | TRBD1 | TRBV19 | TGTGCCAGTAGTCTGAGGGGACAGTATCCTAATGAGCAGTTCTTC | CASSLRGQYPNEQFF
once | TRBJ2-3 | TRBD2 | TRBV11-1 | TGTGCCAGCAGCTTATGGGCTAGCGGGGGTCCACGCACAGATACGCAGTATTTT | CASSLWASGGPRTDTQYF
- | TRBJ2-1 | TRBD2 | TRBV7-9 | TGTGCCAGCAGCCAGGCGGGCGAGCGGGGGAAGCGGTTCTTC | CASSQAGERGKRFF
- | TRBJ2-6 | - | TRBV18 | TGTGCCAGCTCACCACCGGGTAGGGGATCCTCTGGGGCCAACGTCCTGACTTTC | CASSPPGRGSSGANVLTF
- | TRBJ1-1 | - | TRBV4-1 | TGCGCCAGCAGCCAAGTACAGGGACTAGCTTTCTTT | CASSQVQGLAFF
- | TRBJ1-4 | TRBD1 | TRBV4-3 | TGCGCCAGCAGCCAAGAAGGCCGTCCGGGACAGGGGATCATTGATGAAAAACTGTTTTTT | CASSQEGRPGQGIIDEKLFF
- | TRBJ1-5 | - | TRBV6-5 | TGTGCCAGCAGAAGATCGGAGCTTGGGCCCCAGCATTTT | CASRRSELGPQHF
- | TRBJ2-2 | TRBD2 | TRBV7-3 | TGTGCCAGCAGCTTCTCTAGCGGGAGTAGCACCGGGGAGCTGTTTTTT | CASSFSSGSSTGELFF
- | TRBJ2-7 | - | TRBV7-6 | TGTGCCAGCAGCTTAGAAATTTCGGGTGGGCAGTACTTC | CASSLEISGGQYF
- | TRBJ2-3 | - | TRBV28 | TGTGCCAGCAGTTTAATCGACACTTACACAGATACGCAGTATTTT | CASSLIDTYTDTQYF
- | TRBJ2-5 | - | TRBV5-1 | TGCGCCAGCAGCTTAAGCCAGGGGGGTCGAGAGACCCAGTACTTC | CASSLSQGGRETQYF
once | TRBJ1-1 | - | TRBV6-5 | TGTGCCAGGGTGGTATGGGATAGGAACACTGAAGCTTTCTTT | CARVVWDRNTEAFF
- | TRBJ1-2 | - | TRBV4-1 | TGCGCCAGCAGCCTCACCAGAGGCCGAATGCCACATGGCTACACCTTC | CASSLTRGRMPHGYTF
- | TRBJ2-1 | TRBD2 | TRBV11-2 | TGTGCCAGCAGCTTGACTAGCCCGGGTGAGCAGTTCTTC | CASSLTSPGEQFF
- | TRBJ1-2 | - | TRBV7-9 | TGTGCCAGCAGCCTCGACGGAACTAACTATGGCTACACCTTC | CASSLDGTNYGYTF
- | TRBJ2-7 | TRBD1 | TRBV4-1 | TGCGCCAGCAGCCCTGGACAGGGGGCGCGGTACGAGCAGTACTTC | CASSPGQGARYEQYF
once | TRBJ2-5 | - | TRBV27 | TGTGCCAGCAGTTTAATTGCAGGGTGGGCGGTAGAGACCCAGTACTTC | CASSLIAGWAVETQYF
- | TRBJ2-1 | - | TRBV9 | TGTGCCAGCAGCGTGAACAATGAGCAGTTCTTC | CASSVNNEQFF
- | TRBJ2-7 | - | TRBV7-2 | TGTGCCAGCAGCCCCCGGGCGAATTTACGAGAGCAGTACTTC | CASSPRANLREQYF
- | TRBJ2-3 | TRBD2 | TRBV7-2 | TGTGCCAGCAGCCCCCTTTTGCGGGAGGGCTGGTGCACAGATACGCAGTATTTT | CASSPLLREGWCTDTQYF
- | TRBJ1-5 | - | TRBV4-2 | TGTGCCAGCAGCCAAGAAGGAGGATATCAGCCCCAGCATTTT | CASSQEGGYQPQHF
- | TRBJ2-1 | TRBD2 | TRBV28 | TGTGCCAGCAGTTTTAGAGGAGGACTAGCGGTCCCAAGCTCCTACAATGAGCAGTTCTTC | CASSFRGGLAVPSSYNEQFF
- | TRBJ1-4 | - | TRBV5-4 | TGTGCCAGCAGCTTGGCTCGAGATAATGATCGGGGAGAAAAACTGTTTTTT | CASSLARDNDRGEKLFF
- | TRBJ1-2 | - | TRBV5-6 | TGTGCCAGCAGAGCGAACTATGGCTACACCTTC | CASRANYGYTF
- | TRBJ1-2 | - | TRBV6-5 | TGTGCCAGCAGTTACTCCTACGGGGAAAACTATGGCTACACCTTC | CASSYSYGENYGYTF
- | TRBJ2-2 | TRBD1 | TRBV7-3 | TGTGCCAGCAGCTTCGGACAGGGCCGGGCCGGGGAGCTGTTTTTT | CASSFGQGRAGELFF
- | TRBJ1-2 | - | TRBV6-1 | TGTGCCAGCACCTCAGGGACATTTTATGGCTACACCTTC | CASTSGTFYGYTF
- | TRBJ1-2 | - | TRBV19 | TGTGCCAGTAGTATAGATCTGGCAAGGGGCTACACCTTC | CASSIDLARGYTF
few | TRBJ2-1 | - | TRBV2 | TGTGCCAGCAGTATAAGGTTCGGGCAGTTCTTC | CASSIRFGQFF
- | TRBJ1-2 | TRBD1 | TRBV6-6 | TGTGCCAGCAATTACGCGGGACAGGCGGGCGGCTACACCTTC | CASNYAGQAGGYTF
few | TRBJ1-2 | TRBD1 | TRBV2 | TGTGCCAGCAGTGAAGCGGGGGGACAGCTCTATGGCTACACCTTC | CASSEAGGQLYGYTF
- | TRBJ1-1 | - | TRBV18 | TGTGCCAGCTCACCTGGGACACCGAACACTGAAGCTTTCTTT | CASSPGTPNTEAFF
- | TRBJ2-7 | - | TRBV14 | TGTGCCAGCAGCCAAGGGCCCCTCACCCACGAGCAGTACTTC | CASSQGPLTHEQYF
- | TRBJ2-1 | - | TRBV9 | TGTGCCAGCAGCGTAGCGGGGAGGCACCGTGGAGAGCAGTTCTTC | CASSVAGRHRGEQFF
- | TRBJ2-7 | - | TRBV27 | TGTGCCAGCAGTATCATCCAGGGGAACGGTGAGCAGTACTTC | CASSIIQGNGEQYF
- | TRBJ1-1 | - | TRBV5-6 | TGTGCCAGCAGCTTGGAAAAGGGAATCTTGCCGGACACTGAAGCTTTCTTT | CASSLEKGILPDTEAFF
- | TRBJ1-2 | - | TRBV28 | TGTGCCAGCACCCCCGGGACCGCTAACTATGGCTACACCTTC | CASTPGTANYGYTF
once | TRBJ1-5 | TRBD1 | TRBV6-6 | TGTGCCAGCAGTTACGGACAGGGAAAGGGGCAGCCCCAGCATTTT | CASSYGQGKGQPQHF
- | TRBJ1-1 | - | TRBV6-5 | TGTGCCAGCAGTTACGAGGGGAACACTGAAGCTTTCTTT | CASSYEGNTEAFF
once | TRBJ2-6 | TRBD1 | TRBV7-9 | TGTGCCAGCAGCTCGACCGACAGGGGGACCTCTGGGGCCAACGTCCTGACTTTC | CASSSTDRGTSGANVLTF
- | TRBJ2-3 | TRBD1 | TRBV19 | TGTGCCAGTAGTATAGATGGTGACAGGGATAGCACAGATACGCAGTATTTT | CASSIDGDRDSTDTQYF
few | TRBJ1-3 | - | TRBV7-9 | TGTGCCAGCAGACCCCACAGCGATTCTGGAAACACCATATATTTT | CASRPHSDSGNTIYF
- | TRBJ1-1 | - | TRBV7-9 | TGTGCCAGCAGCTTAGAATTGGGGCTGAACACTGAAGCTTTCTTT | CASSLELGLNTEAFF
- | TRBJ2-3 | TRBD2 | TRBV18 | TGTGCCAGCTCACCAACGCGGGGGGGCCCAGATACGCAGTATTTT | CASSPTRGGPDTQYF